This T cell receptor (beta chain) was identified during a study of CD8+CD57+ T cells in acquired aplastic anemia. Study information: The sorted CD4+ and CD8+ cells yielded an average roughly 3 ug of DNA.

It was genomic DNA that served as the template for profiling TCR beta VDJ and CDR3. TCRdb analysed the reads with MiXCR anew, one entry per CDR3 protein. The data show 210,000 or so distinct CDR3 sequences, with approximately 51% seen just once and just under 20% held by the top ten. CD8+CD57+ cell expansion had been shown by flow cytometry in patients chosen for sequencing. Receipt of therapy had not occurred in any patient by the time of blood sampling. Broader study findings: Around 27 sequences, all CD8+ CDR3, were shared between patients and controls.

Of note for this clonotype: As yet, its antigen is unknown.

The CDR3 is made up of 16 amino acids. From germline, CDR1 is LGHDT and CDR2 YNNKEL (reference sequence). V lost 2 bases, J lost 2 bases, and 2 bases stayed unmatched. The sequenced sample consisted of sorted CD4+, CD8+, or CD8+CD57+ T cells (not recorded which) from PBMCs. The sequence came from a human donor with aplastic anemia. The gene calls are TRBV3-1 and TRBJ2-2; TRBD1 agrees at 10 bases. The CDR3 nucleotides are TGTGCCAGCAGCCAACGGGACAGGGGAAACACCGGGGAGCTGTTTTTT. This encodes CASSQRDRGNTGELFF.